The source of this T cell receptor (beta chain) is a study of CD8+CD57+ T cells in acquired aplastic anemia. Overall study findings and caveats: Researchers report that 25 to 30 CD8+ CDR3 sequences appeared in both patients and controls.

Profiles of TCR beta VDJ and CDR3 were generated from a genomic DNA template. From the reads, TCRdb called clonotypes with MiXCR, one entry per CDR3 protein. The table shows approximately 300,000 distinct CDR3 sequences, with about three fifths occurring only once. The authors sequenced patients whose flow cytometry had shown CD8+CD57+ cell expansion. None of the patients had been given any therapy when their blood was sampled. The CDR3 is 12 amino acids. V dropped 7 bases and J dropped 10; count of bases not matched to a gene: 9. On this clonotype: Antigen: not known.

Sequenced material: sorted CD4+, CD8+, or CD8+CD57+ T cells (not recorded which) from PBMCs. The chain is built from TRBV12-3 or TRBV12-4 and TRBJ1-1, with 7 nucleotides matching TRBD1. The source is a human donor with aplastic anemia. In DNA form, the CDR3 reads TGTGCCAGCACTGCGAGGGGGCGTACAGCTTTCTTT. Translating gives CASTARGRTAFF.